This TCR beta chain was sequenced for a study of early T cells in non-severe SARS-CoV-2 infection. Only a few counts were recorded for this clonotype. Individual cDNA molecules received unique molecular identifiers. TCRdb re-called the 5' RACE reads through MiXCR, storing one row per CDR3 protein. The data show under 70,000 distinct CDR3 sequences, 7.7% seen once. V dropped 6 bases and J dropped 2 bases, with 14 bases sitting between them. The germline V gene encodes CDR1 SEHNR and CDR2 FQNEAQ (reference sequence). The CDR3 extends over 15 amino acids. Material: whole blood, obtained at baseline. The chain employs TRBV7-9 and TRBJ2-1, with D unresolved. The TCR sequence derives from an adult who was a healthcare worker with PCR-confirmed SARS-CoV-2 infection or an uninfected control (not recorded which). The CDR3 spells CASSWSMGTYNEQFF. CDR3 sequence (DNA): TGTGCCAGCAGTTGGTCTATGGGGACCTACAATGAGCAGTTCTTC.